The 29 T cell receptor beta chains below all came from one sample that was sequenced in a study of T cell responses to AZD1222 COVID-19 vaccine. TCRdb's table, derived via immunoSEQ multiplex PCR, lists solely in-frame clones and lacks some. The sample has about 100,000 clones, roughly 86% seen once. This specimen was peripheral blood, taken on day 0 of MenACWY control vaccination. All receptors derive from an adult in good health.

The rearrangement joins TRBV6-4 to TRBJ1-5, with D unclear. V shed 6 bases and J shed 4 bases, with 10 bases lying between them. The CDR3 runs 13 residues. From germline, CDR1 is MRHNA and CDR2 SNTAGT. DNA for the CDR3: TGTGCCAGCAGCGCTACAGTGAATCAGCCCCAGCATTTT. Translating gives CASSATVNQPQHF.

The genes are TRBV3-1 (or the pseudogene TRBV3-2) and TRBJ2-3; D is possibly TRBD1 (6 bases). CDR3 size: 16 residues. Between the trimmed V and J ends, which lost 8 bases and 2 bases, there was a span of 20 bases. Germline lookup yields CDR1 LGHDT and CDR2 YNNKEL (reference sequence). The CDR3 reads CASGFLLGGNTDTQYF. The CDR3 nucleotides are TGTGCCAGCGGGTTCCTACTAGGGGGTAACACAGATACGCAGTATTTT.

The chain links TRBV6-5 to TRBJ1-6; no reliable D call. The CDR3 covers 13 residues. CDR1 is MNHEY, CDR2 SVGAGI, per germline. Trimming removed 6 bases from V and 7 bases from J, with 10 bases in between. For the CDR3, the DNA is TGTGCCAGCAGCCGGGCCTCAAATTCACCCCTCCACTTT. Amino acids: CASSRASNSPLHF.

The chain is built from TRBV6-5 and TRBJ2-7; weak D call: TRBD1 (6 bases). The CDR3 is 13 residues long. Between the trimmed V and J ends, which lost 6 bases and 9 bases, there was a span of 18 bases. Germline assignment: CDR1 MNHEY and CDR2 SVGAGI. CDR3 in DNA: TGTGCCAGCAGCTCACGTGGGGACATGGGGCAGTACTTC. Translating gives CASSSRGDMGQYF.

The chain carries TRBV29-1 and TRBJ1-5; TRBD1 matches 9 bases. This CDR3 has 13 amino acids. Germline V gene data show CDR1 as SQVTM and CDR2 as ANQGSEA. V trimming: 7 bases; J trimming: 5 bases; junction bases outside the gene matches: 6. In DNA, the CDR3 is TGCAGCGCTTCCACAGGGGGCGATCAGCCCCAGCATTTT. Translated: CSASTGGDQPQHF. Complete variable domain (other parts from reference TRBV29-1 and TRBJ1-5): SAVISQKPSRDICQRGTSLTIQCQVDSQVTMMFWYRQQPGQSLTLIATANQGSEATYESGFVIDKFPISRPNLTFSTLTVSNMSPEDSSIYLCSASTGGDQPQHFGDGTRLSIL.

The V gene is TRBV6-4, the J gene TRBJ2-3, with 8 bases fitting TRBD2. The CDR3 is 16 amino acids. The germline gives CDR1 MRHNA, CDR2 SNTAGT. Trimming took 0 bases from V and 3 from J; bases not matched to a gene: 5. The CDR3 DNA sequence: TGTGCCAGCAGTGACTCGAGCGGGAGCCCAACAGATACGCAGTATTTT. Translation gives CASSDSSGSPTDTQYF.

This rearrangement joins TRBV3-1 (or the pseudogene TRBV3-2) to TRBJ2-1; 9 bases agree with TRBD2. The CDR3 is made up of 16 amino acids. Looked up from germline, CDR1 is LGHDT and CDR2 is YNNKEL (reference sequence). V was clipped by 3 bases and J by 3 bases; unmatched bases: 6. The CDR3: CASSQAGGPHYNEQFF. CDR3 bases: TGTGCCAGCAGCCAGGCGGGAGGGCCCCACTACAATGAGCAGTTCTTC.

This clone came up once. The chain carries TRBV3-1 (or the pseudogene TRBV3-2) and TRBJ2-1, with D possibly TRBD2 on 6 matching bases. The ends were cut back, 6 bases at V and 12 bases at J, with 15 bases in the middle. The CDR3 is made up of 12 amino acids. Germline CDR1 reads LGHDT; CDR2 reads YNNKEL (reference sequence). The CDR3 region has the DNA TGTGCCAGCAGTCAGACTAGGGTGGGGCAGTTCTTC. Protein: CASSQTRVGQFF.

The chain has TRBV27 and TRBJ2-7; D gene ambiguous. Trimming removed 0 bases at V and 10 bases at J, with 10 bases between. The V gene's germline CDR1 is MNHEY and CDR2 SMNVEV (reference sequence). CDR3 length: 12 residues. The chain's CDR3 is CASSLSIGPQYF. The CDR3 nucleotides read TGTGCCAGCAGTTTATCGATTGGCCCTCAGTACTTC.

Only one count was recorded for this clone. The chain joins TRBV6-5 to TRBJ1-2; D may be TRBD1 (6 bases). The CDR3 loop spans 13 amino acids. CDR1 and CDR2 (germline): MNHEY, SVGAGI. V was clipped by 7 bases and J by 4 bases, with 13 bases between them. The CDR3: CASTQGYVYGYTF. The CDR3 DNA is TGTGCCAGCACCCAGGGGTATGTCTATGGCTACACCTTC.

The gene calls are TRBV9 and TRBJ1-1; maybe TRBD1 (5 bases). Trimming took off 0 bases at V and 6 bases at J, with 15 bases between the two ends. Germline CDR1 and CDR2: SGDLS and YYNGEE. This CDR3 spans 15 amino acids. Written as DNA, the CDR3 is TGTGCCAGCAGCGTAGGACAGCCGATTTCATCTGAAGCTTTCTTT. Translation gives CASSVGQPISSEAFF.

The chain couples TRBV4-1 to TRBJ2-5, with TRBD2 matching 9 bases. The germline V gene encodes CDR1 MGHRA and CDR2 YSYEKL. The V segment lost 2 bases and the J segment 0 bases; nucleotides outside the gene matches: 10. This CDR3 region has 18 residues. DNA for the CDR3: TGCGCCAGCAGCCAAACGTCTAGCGGGGTTGGGAACCAAGAGACCCAGTACTTC. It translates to CASSQTSSGVGNQETQYF.

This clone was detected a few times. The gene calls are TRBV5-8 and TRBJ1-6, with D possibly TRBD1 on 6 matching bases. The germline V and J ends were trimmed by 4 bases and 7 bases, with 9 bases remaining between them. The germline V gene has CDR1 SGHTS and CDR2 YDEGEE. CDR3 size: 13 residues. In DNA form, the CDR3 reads TGTGCCAGCAGCGGCAGGGGCAATTCACCCCTCCACTTT. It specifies CASSGRGNSPLHF.

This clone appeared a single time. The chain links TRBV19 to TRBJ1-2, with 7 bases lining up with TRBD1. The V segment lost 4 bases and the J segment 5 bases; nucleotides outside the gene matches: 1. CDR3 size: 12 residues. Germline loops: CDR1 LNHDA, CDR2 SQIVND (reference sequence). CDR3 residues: CASSTGQYGYTF. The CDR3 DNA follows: TGTGCCAGTAGTACGGGACAGTATGGCTACACCTTC.

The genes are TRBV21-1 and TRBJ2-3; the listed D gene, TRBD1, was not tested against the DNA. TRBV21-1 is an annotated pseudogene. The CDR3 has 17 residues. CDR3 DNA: TGTGCCAGCAGCCCCACCCTCTCAGACAGACAGACAGATACGCAGTATTTT. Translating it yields CASSPTLSDRQTDTQYF.

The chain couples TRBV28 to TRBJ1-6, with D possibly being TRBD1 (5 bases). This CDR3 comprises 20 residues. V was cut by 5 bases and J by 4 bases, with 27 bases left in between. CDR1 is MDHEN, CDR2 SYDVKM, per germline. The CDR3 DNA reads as TGTGCCAGCAGTCCCTTTTGGTTTCTGGGGCCTAACCCTTATAATTCACCCCTCCACTTT. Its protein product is CASSPFWFLGPNPYNSPLHF.

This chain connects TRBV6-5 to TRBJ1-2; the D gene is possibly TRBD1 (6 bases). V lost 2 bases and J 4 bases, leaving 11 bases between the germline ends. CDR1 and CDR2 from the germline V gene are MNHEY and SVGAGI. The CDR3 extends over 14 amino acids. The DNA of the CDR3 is TGTGCCAGCAGTTACGACGGGGGGCCCTATGGCTACACCTTC. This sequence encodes CASSYDGGPYGYTF.

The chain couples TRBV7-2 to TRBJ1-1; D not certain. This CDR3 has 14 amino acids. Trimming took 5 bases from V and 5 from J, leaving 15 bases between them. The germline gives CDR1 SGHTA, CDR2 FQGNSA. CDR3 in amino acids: CASSTAGRWTEAFF. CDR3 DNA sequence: TGTGCCAGCAGCACCGCAGGTCGCTGGACTGAAGCTTTCTTT.

The CDR3 region is CASSPTGSTNSPLHF. The CDR3 nucleotides read TGTGCCAGCAGCCCTACAGGGAGCACTAATTCACCCCTCCACTTT. V usage is TRBV5-4 and J usage is TRBJ1-6; tentative D call: TRBD1 (6 bases). The CDR3 is 15 residues long. V was clipped by 4 bases and J by 6 bases, with 14 bases between them. Germline CDR1 and CDR2: SGHNT and YYREEE (reference sequence). The full variable domain, with the rest looked up from reference TRBV5-4 and TRBJ1-6, is ETGVTQSPTHLIKTRGQQVTLRCSSQSGHNTVSWYQQALGQGPQFIFQYYREEENGRGNFPPRFSGLQFPNYSSELNVNALELDDSALYLCASSPTGSTNSPLHFGNGTRLTVT.

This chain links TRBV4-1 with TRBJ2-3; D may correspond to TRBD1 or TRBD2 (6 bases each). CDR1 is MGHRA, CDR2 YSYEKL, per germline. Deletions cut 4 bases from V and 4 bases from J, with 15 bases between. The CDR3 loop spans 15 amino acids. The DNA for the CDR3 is TGCGCCAGCAGCCTCCACGGGGGCGCCTCAGATACGCAGTATTTT. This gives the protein CASSLHGGASDTQYF.

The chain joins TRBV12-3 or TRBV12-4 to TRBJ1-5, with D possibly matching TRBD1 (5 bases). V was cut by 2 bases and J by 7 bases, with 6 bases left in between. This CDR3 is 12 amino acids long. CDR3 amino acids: CASSLWGQPQHF. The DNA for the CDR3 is TGTGCCAGCAGTTTATGGGGGCAGCCCCAGCATTTT.

CDR3 sequence: CASSRGTSGRGDEQFF. The CDR3, as DNA: TGTGCCAGCAGCCGAGGGACTAGCGGGAGAGGGGATGAGCAGTTCTTC. This chain connects TRBV3-1 (or the pseudogene TRBV3-2) to TRBJ2-1; 14 nucleotides match TRBD2. This CDR3 is 16 amino acids long. Germline CDR1 and CDR2: LGHDT and YNNKEL (reference sequence). Trimming at V came to 4 bases and at J to 8 bases, leaving 7 bases not matched to a gene.

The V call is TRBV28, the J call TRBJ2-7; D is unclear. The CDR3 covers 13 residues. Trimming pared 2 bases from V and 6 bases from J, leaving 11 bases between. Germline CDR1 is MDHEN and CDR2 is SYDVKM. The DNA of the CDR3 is TGTGCCAGCAGTTTAATGGCCTTGGGCGAGCAGTACTTC. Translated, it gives CASSLMALGEQYF. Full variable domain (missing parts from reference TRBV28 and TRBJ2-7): DVKVTQSSRYLVKRTGEKVFLECVQDMDHENMFWYRQDPGLGLRLIYFSYDVKMKEKGDIPEGYSVSREKKERFSLILESASTNQTSMYLCASSLMALGEQYFGPGTRLTVT.

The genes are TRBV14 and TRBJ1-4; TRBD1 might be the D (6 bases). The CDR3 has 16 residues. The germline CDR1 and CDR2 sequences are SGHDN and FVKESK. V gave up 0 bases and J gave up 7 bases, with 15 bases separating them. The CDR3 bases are TGTGCCAGCAGCCAAGAATCTGGGGGCGGCTTTGAAAAACTGTTTTTT. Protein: CASSQESGGGFEKLFF.

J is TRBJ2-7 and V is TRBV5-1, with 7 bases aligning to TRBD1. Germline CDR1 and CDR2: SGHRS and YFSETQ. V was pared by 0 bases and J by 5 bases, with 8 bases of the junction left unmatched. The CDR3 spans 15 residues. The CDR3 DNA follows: TGCGCCAGCAGCTTGGAAAGACAGGGTGGTGACGAGCAGTACTTC. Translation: CASSLERQGGDEQYF.

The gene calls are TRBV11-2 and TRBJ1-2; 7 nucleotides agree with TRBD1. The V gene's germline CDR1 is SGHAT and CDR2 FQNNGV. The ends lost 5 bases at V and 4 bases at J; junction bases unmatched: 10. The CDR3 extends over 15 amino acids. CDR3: CASSPSGRGSYGYTF. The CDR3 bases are TGTGCCAGCAGCCCGAGCGGCAGGGGGTCCTATGGCTACACCTTC.

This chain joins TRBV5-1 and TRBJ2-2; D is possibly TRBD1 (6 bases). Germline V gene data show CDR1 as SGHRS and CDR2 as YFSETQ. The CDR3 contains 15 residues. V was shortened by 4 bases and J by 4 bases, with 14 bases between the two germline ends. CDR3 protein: CASSLQGRTTGELFF. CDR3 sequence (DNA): TGCGCCAGCAGCCTTCAGGGGCGCACCACCGGGGAGCTGTTTTTT.

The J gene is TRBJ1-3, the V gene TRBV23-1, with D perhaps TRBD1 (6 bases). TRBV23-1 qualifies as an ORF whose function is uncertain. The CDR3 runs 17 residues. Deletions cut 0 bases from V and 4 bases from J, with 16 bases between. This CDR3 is CASSQSWGGLRGNTIYF. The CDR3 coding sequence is TGCGCCAGCAGTCAATCATGGGGGGGGCTTAGAGGAAACACCATATATTTT.

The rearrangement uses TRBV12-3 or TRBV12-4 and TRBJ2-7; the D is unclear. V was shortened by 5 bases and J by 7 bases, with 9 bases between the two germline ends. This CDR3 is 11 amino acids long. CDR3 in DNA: TGTGCCAGCAGTAGCCAAAGGGAGCAGTACTTC. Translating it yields CASSSQREQYF.